The 22 T cell receptor beta chains below were found in one sample sequenced in a study of cytomegalovirus exposure and HLA in healthy donors. Primers for the PCR totalled 60 Vbeta and 13 Jbeta. Method: immunoSEQ multiplex PCR; TCRdb's copy keeps in-frame clones and lacks some. This table holds about 51,000 clones. The sample consisted of PBMCs. The receptors originated from a man in his forties in good health and CMV-seropositive.

The V and J genes are TRBV11-1 and TRBJ2-1; 11 positions agree with TRBD2. CDR1 is SGHAT, CDR2 FQDESV, per germline (reference sequence). The CDR3 is made up of 15 amino acids. The ends lost 7 bases at V and 6 bases at J; junction bases unmatched: 8. CDR3 sequence (DNA): TGTGCCAGCAACACCGGGACTAGCGGAGCCAATGAGCAGTTCTTC. Protein product: CASNTGTSGANEQFF.

V and J are TRBV20-1 and TRBJ2-5; D not resolved. The germline CDR1 and CDR2 sequences are DFQATT and SNEGSKA (reference sequence). CDR3 size: 10 residues. The V end lost 6 bases, the J end lost 6 bases, and 8 bases lay between the germline ends. The CDR3 bases are TGCAGTGCACTCGTCCAGACCCAGTACTTC. It yields the protein CSALVQTQYF.

This chain connects TRBV27 to TRBJ1-5; tentative D call: TRBD1 (6 bases). In germline, CDR1 is MNHEY, CDR2 SMNVEV (reference sequence). The CDR3 has 19 residues. Between the trimmed V and J ends, which lost 5 bases and 0 bases, there was a span of 23 bases. CDR3 amino acids: CASSPKSFTGYVSNQPQHF. CDR3 bases: TGTGCCAGCAGTCCAAAGTCTTTTACAGGGTACGTTAGCAATCAGCCCCAGCATTTT.

The V call is TRBV4-3, the J call TRBJ2-7; tentative D call: TRBD1 (5 bases). The CDR3 covers 14 residues. Trimming pared 4 bases from V and 2 bases from J, leaving 12 bases between. Per the germline V gene, CDR1 is LGHNA and CDR2 is YSLEER. This chain's CDR3 is CASSLYQGTYEQYF. CDR3 nucleotides: TGCGCCAGCAGCCTATACCAGGGAACCTACGAGCAGTACTTC.

The chain recombines TRBV5-1 with TRBJ2-2; 11 bases are a match to TRBD2. Germline lookup yields CDR1 SGHRS and CDR2 YFSETQ. Trimming took 3 bases from V and 6 from J; bases not matched to a gene: 4. The CDR3 length is 15 residues. CDR3 protein: CASSYLAGGSGELFF. The DNA of the CDR3 is TGCGCCAGCAGCTACTTAGCGGGAGGGTCCGGGGAGCTGTTTTTT.

The V and J genes are TRBV9 and TRBJ2-5, with D possibly matching TRBD1 (7 bases). With 6 bases removed from V and 4 bases from J, the gap between germline ends came to 16 bases. The CDR3 extends over 14 amino acids. In germline, CDR1 is SGDLS, CDR2 YYNGEE. CDR3 residues: CASTRQGGGETQYF. As DNA, the CDR3 is TGTGCCAGCACCCGCCAGGGGGGTGGAGAGACCCAGTACTTC.

The V and J genes are TRBV27 and TRBJ2-7; 7 nucleotides agree with TRBD1. The CDR3 sequence is 15 residues long. V lost 6 bases and J lost 2; bases outside the gene matches: 10. CDR1 MNHEY and CDR2 SMNVEV come from the germline V gene (reference sequence). The CDR3 DNA reads TGTGCCAGCAGACTTCGACAGGGCGTAACCTACGAGCAGTACTTC. This codes for CASRLRQGVTYEQYF.

The rearrangement uses TRBV2 and TRBJ2-2; 7 bases fit TRBD1. Germline-derived CDR1 and CDR2 are SNHLY and FYNNEI. The V segment lost 5 bases and the J segment 7 bases; nucleotides outside the gene matches: 7. The CDR3 is 14 residues long. The CDR3 nucleotides read TGTGCCAGCAGTACCGGGACAGTTAACGGGGAGCTGTTTTTT. It translates to CASSTGTVNGELFF. Together with reference TRBV2 and TRBJ2-2, the CDR3 gives the full variable domain: EPEVTQTPSHQVTQMGQEVILRCVPISNHLYFYWYRQILGQKVEFLVSFYNNEISEKSEIFDDQFSVERPDGSNFTLKIRSTKLEDSAMYFCASSTGTVNGELFFGEGSRLTVL.

The rearrangement links TRBV11-2 to TRBJ2-7; 9 bases fit TRBD1. The V segment lost 7 bases and the J segment 3 bases; nucleotides outside the gene matches: 7. Germline CDR1 is SGHAT and CDR2 is FQNNGV. The CDR3 spans 14 residues. The CDR3 spells CASNFSDRGYEQYF. CDR3 sequence (DNA): TGTGCCAGCAACTTTTCGGACAGGGGCTACGAGCAGTACTTC.

This chain uses TRBV11-2 with TRBJ1-2; 9 positions agree with TRBD1. Germline V gene sequence: CDR1 SGHAT, CDR2 FQNNGV. The V and J ends lost 7 bases and 2 bases, in that order; junction bases with no gene match: 5. This CDR3 has 14 residues. The CDR3 is CASTLGQGNYGYTF. CDR3 nucleotides: TGTGCCAGCACTCTGGGACAGGGCAACTATGGCTACACCTTC.

The chain couples TRBV19 to TRBJ2-1, with a possible D match to TRBD2 (5 bases). The CDR3 has 15 residues. Germline lookup yields CDR1 LNHDA and CDR2 SQIVND (reference sequence). Trimming took off 3 bases at V and 5 bases at J, with 14 bases between the two ends. CDR3 sequence (DNA): TGTGCCAGTAGTATTCCCGGGGTAGTGGACAATGAGCAGTTCTTC. It codes for CASSIPGVVDNEQFF.

The gene calls are TRBV15 and TRBJ2-7, with D hard to call. V dropped 2 bases and J dropped 0 bases, with 5 bases sitting between them. The CDR3 is made up of 13 amino acids. Looked up from germline, CDR1 is LNHNV and CDR2 is YYDKDF (reference sequence). The CDR3 nucleotides are TGTGCCACCAGCAGACTTCCCTCCTACGAGCAGTACTTC. Translating it yields CATSRLPSYEQYF.

V usage is TRBV7-9 and J usage is TRBJ2-1, with 9 bases fitting TRBD2. CDR3 size: 17 residues. Germline CDR1 and CDR2: SEHNR and FQNEAQ (reference sequence). V dropped 1 base and J dropped 4; count of bases not matched to a gene: 8. CDR3 protein: CASSLEGGLAGYNEQFF. As DNA, the CDR3 is TGTGCCAGCAGCTTAGAGGGAGGTCTAGCGGGGTACAATGAGCAGTTCTTC.

The rearrangement joins TRBV25-1 to TRBJ2-1; D not resolved. Trimming removed 10 bases at V and 7 bases at J, with 8 bases between. Germline values: CDR1 MGHDK, CDR2 SYGVNS. This CDR3 has 10 residues. CDR3: CATLSNEQFF. As DNA, the CDR3 is TGTGCCACCCTATCGAATGAGCAGTTCTTC. Full variable domain (outside the CDR3, taken from reference TRBV25-1 and TRBJ2-1): EADIYQTPRYLVIGTGKKITLECSQTMGHDKMYWYQQDPGMELHLIHYSYGVNSTEKGDLSSESTVSRIRTEHFPLTLESARPSHTSQYLCATLSNEQFFGPGTRLTVL.

The chain has TRBV30 and TRBJ2-1; 9 nucleotides agree with TRBD2. Per germline, CDR1 GTSNPN and CDR2 SVGIG (reference sequence). This CDR3 spans 13 amino acids. Germline trimming cut 5 bases from V and 8 bases from J; bases unmatched to any gene: 7. This chain's CDR3 is CAWGGSGSYEQFF. The CDR3 nucleotides read TGTGCCTGGGGGGGTAGCGGGAGTTATGAGCAGTTCTTC.

The chain combines TRBV7-9 with TRBJ1-1, with a tentative D call TRBD1 (6 bases). The germline gives CDR1 SEHNR, CDR2 FQNEAQ (reference sequence). V was clipped by 5 bases and J by 3 bases, with 10 bases between them. The CDR3 sequence is 13 residues long. The CDR3 bases are TGTGCCAGCAGCAGACAGGCGGACACTGAAGCTTTCTTT. This sequence encodes CASSRQADTEAFF.

The chain has TRBV19 and TRBJ2-5; D is unresolved. The J call may be wrong; the DNA end is better matched by TRBJ2-7. Germline loops: CDR1 LNHDA, CDR2 SQIVND (reference sequence). CDR3 length equals 13 residues. CDR3 amino acids: CASSGVSSYEQYF. For the CDR3, the DNA is TGTGCCAGTAGTGGTGTGAGCTCCTACGAGCAGTACTTC.

This chain joins TRBV9 and TRBJ1-1; 11 bases match TRBD1. This CDR3 has 15 residues. With V trimmed by 3 bases and J by 3 bases, 4 bases remained unmatched. The V gene's germline CDR1 is SGDLS and CDR2 YYNGEE. The CDR3 bases are TGTGCCAGCAGCGAGGGACAGGGGGTTCACACTGAAGCTTTCTTT. Protein: CASSEGQGVHTEAFF.

The chain joins TRBV7-8 to TRBJ1-1, with D possibly matching TRBD1 (5 bases). Per the germline V gene, CDR1 is SGHVS and CDR2 is FQNEAQ. Trimming cost V 0 bases and J 0 bases, with 14 bases left between them. CDR3 length: 17 amino acids. The CDR3 spells CASSLALIRTLNTEAFF. The CDR3 region has the DNA TGTGCCAGCAGCTTAGCGTTAATAAGGACACTGAACACTGAAGCTTTCTTT.

The CDR3 is CSAAGKNIQYF. The CDR3, as DNA: TGCAGTGCGGCAGGGAAAAACATTCAGTACTTC. This chain links TRBV20-1 with TRBJ2-4, with D perhaps TRBD1 (5 bases). Germline-derived CDR1 and CDR2 are DFQATT and SNEGSKA (reference sequence). V gave up 6 bases and J gave up 4 bases, with 7 bases separating them. CDR3 size: 11 residues.

The chain employs TRBV11-3 and TRBJ2-7; D perhaps matches TRBD1 (6 bases). This CDR3 has 14 residues. The germline V gene encodes CDR1 SGHNT and CDR2 YENEEA. The V gene lost 3 bases and the J gene lost 2 bases, with 11 bases spanning the gap. CDR3 nucleotides: TGTGCCAGCAGCTTGAATGGGGGCCCCTACGAGCAGTACTTC. Its protein product is CASSLNGGPYEQYF.

The gene calls are TRBV7-5 and TRBJ2-2; no DNA check was done on the table's D call, TRBD2. TRBV7-5 is recorded as a pseudogene. The CDR3 runs 13 residues. CDR3 sequence reads: CARSFEDTGELFF. CDR3 DNA: TGTGCCAGAAGCTTTGAGGACACCGGGGAGCTGTTTTTT.